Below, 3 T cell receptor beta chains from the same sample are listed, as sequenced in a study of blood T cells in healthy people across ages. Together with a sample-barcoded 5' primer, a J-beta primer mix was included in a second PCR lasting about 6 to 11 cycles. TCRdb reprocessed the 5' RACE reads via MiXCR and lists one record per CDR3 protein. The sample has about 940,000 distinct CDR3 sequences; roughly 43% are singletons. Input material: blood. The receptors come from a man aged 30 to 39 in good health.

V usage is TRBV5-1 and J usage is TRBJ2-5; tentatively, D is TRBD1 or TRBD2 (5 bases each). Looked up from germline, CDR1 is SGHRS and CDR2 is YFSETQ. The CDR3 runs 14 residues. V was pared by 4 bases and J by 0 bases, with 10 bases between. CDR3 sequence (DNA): TGCGCCAGCAGCCCAGAGGGGTACCAAGAGACCCAGTACTTC. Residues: CASSPEGYQETQYF.

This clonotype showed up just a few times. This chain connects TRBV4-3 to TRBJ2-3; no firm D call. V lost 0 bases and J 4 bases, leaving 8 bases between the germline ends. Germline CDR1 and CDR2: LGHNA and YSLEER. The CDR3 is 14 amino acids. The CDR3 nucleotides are TGCGCCAGCAGCCAAGATTTGAGATCAGATACGCAGTATTTT. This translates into CASSQDLRSDTQYF.

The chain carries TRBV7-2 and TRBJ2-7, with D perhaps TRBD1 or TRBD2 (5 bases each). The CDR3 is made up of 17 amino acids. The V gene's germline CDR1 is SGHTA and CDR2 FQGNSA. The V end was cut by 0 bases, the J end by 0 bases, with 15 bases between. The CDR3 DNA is TGTGCCAGCAGCTTAGCCCGGGGCGGTAGAAGCTCCTACGAGCAGTACTTC. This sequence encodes CASSLARGGRSSYEQYF.